The 2 T cell receptor beta chains presented below share a single source sample, sequenced in a study of blood T cell repertoires in COVID-19. The method was immunoSEQ multiplex PCR; TCRdb's version includes in-frame clones alone and lacks a portion of them. Altogether about 380,000 clones are present, 88% being singletons, with the ten largest covering roughly 1.2%. Sample: PBMCs or T cells enriched from blood (not recorded which). These receptor sequences come from a young woman who had recovered from COVID-19.

This clone was observed once. The rearrangement uses TRBV7-9 and TRBJ2-7; a possible D gene is TRBD1 (7 bases). CDR1 and CDR2 from the germline V gene are SEHNR and FQNEAQ (reference sequence). The CDR3 contains 14 residues. The V and J ends lost 4 bases and 3 bases respectively, with 13 bases between them. CDR3 bases: TGTGCCAGCAGCTCCCCCCAGGGGGGCTACGAGCAGTACTTC. Residues: CASSSPQGGYEQYF.

The rearrangement uses TRBV11-1 and TRBJ2-7, with D tentatively TRBD1 (5 bases). CDR1 and CDR2 from the germline V gene are SGHAT and FQDESV (reference sequence). CDR3 size: 13 residues. V lost 5 bases and J lost 2, with 10 bases in between. Here the CDR3 DNA reads TGTGCCAGCAGCCTCGGACAAACCTACGAGCAGTACTTC. It translates to CASSLGQTYEQYF.